One and the same sample provided the 32 T cell receptor beta chains below, sequenced in a study of response to subunit inactivated influenza vaccine. TCRdb used MiXCR to reprocess the RT-PCR reads, holding one entry per CDR3 protein. The profile shows 400,000 to 650,000 distinct CDR3 sequences, about 7.2% of them singletons. The material was PBMCs from blood, obtained roughly 24 months after vaccination. These receptors were taken from a man between 50 and 69 years old who received an inactivated influenza vaccine.

In its sample, this clonotype was seen many times. The chain has TRBV12-3 or TRBV12-4 and TRBJ1-5; no definite D call. Trimming took off 6 bases at V and 5 bases at J, with 20 bases between the two ends. This CDR3 comprises 16 residues. The CDR3 region is CASSRPGWRLYQPQHF. For the CDR3, the DNA is TGTGCCAGCAGCCGTCCGGGGTGGCGCCTCTATCAGCCCCAGCATTTT.

The sample holds many counts of this clonotype. The V gene is TRBV4-1, the J gene TRBJ2-7; tentatively, D is TRBD2 (6 bases). The length of the CDR3 is 17 residues. V lost 0 bases and J 3 bases, leaving 18 bases between the germline ends. Germline CDR1 is MGHRA and CDR2 is YSYEKL. For the CDR3, the DNA is TGCGCCAGCAGCCAAGATGAGACAGCGGGCAACCACTACGAGCAGTACTTC. The encoded protein is CASSQDETAGNHYEQYF.

This clonotype was seen a few times. The rearrangement uses TRBV18 and TRBJ2-3; D remains ambiguous. V dropped 6 bases and J dropped 2 bases, with 6 bases sitting between them. Germline lookup yields CDR1 KGHSH and CDR2 LQKENI. This CDR3 region has 12 residues. Here the CDR3 reads CASSPATDTQYF. For the CDR3, the DNA is TGTGCCAGCTCCCCCGCCACAGATACGCAGTATTTT.

This clonotype was seen at least ten times. V and J are TRBV5-1 and TRBJ2-3, with D possibly called TRBD1 or TRBD2 (6 bases each). CDR1 is SGHRS, CDR2 YFSETQ, per germline. Trimming took off 2 bases at V and 4 bases at J, with 17 bases between the two ends. There are 16 residues in the CDR3. The CDR3 protein is CASSFLQGGVSDTQYF. CDR3 nucleotide sequence: TGCGCCAGCAGCTTCTTACAGGGAGGCGTCTCAGATACGCAGTATTTT.

This clonotype appeared a few times. The V and J genes are TRBV6-2 or TRBV6-3 and TRBJ2-3; tentative D call: TRBD1 (5 bases). The CDR3 loop spans 14 amino acids. Trimming cost V 8 bases and J 5 bases, with 17 bases left between them. In germline, CDR1 is MNHEY, CDR2 SVGEGT. CDR3 amino acids: CASSTVGQGDTQYF. The CDR3 DNA follows: TGTGCCAGCTCGACTGTGGGGCAAGGAGATACGCAGTATTTT.

This clonotype was detected a few times. V and J are TRBV5-5 and TRBJ2-2; D call uncertain. The V and J ends lost 0 bases and 3 bases respectively, with 9 bases between them. The CDR3 runs 15 residues. CDR1 SGHKS and CDR2 YYEKEE come from the germline V gene (reference sequence). The CDR3 DNA is TGTGCCAGCAGCTTGGCCGCTAGGGACACCGGGGAGCTGTTTTTT. As protein: CASSLAARDTGELFF.

A few counts support this clonotype. J is TRBJ2-7 and V is TRBV7-2, with D perhaps matching TRBD2 (6 bases). V lost 4 bases, J lost 2 bases, and 12 bases lay in between. Looked up from germline, CDR1 is SGHTA and CDR2 is FQGNSA. The CDR3 is 14 residues long. The CDR3 reads CASSSTSGAYEQYF. CDR3 DNA: TGTGCCAGCAGCTCGACCTCGGGGGCCTACGAGCAGTACTTC.

This clonotype was seen a few times. The rearrangement uses TRBV9 and TRBJ2-6, with D perhaps TRBD1 (5 bases). The V end was cut by 4 bases, the J end by 1 base, with 9 bases between. This CDR3 region has 15 residues. CDR1 and CDR2 from the germline V gene are SGDLS and YYNGEE. This CDR3 is CASSPQGSGANVLTF. In DNA, the CDR3 is TGTGCCAGCAGCCCCCAGGGTTCTGGGGCCAACGTCCTGACTTTC. The full variable domain, rest sourced from reference TRBV9 and TRBJ2-6, is DSGVTQTPKHLITATGQRVTLRCSPRSGDLSVYWYQQSLDQGLQFLIQYYNGEERAKGNILERFSAQQFPDLHSELNLSSLELGDSALYFCASSPQGSGANVLTFGAGSRLTVL.

This clonotype was picked up a small number of times. CDR3 coding DNA: TGTGCCAGCAGTCCCAAGGGCGGGACTAGCGTAAACAATGAGCAGTTCTTC. Translated, it gives CASSPKGGTSVNNEQFF. This chain uses TRBV12-3 or TRBV12-4 with TRBJ2-1; 10 bases match TRBD2. The CDR3 extends over 17 amino acids. Germline trimming cut 5 bases from V and 5 bases from J; bases unmatched to any gene: 12.

The rearrangement uses TRBV28 and TRBJ2-1; TRBD2 matches at 7 bases. Germline V CDR1 and CDR2: MDHEN, SYDVKM. With 2 bases clipped from V and 1 base from J, the junction kept 5 bases outside the gene matches. The CDR3 is made up of 16 amino acids. The CDR3 protein is CASSLLAERSYNEQFF. CDR3 nucleotide sequence: TGTGCCAGCAGTTTACTAGCGGAGCGTTCCTACAATGAGCAGTTCTTC.

The chain is built from TRBV18 and TRBJ1-1; D perhaps matches TRBD1 (6 bases). The V and J ends lost 3 bases and 0 bases respectively, with 11 bases between them. Germline V gene sequence: CDR1 KGHSH, CDR2 LQKENI. The CDR3 is 15 residues long. DNA for the CDR3: TGTGCCAGCTCACCGAAACAGGGACTGAACACTGAAGCTTTCTTT. It translates to CASSPKQGLNTEAFF. The full variable domain, rest sourced from reference TRBV18 and TRBJ1-1, is NAGVMQNPRHLVRRRGQEARLRCSPMKGHSHVYWYRQLPEEGLKFMVYLQKENIIDESGMPKERFSAEFPKEGPSILRIQQVVRGDSAAYFCASSPKQGLNTEAFFGQGTRLTVV.

Turning to this clonotype: This clone may be a read error of a much larger clone one base away. The chain couples TRBV5-1 to TRBJ2-5, with 11 bases identical to TRBD1. The germline V gene encodes CDR1 SGHRS and CDR2 YFSETQ. There are 15 residues in the CDR3. The V gene end was trimmed by 5 bases and the J gene end by 5 bases; junction bases not matched to a gene: 8. The CDR3 sequence: CASRNGQGAQETQYF. CDR3 in DNA: TGCGCCAGCAGGAATGGACAGGGGGCCCAGGAGACCCAGTACTTC.

This clonotype turned up a few times. The V and J genes are TRBV20-1 and TRBJ2-1, with TRBD1 as a possible D gene (5 bases). The CDR3 runs to 13 residues. Germline V gives CDR1 DFQATT, CDR2 SNEGSKA (reference sequence). V was shortened by 0 bases and J by 12 bases, with 15 bases between the two germline ends. The CDR3 region is CSARDLGEIRQFF. The CDR3 DNA sequence: TGCAGTGCTAGAGATTTAGGGGAAATTCGGCAGTTCTTC.

This rearrangement joins TRBV27 to TRBJ2-1; 8 nucleotides agree with TRBD2. The junction had 13 bases not matched to a gene; V was cut back by 0 bases and J by 12 bases. Germline V gene lookup returns CDR1 MNHEY and CDR2 SMNVEV (reference sequence). The CDR3 loop spans 16 amino acids. CDR3 sequence: CASSLSSGGPFRSQFF. The CDR3 DNA sequence: TGTGCCAGCAGTTTATCCTCGGGAGGGCCGTTCCGGTCGCAGTTCTTC.

The chain is built from TRBV20-1 and TRBJ2-1; D possibly uses TRBD1 or TRBD2 (5 bases each). The germline V and J ends were trimmed by 6 bases and 2 bases, with 14 bases remaining between them. The CDR3 is 14 amino acids. The germline V gene has CDR1 DFQATT and CDR2 SNEGSKA (reference sequence). The CDR3 DNA is TGCAGTGCCAGATCCGGGACCACCTACAATGAGCAGTTCTTC. Translation gives CSARSGTTYNEQFF.

This clonotype was seen repeatedly, ten times or more. V is TRBV12-3 or TRBV12-4 and J is TRBJ2-7, with no clear D. There are 14 residues in the CDR3. V was cut by 5 bases and J by 0 bases, with 11 bases left in between. CDR3 residues: CASSTMVTSYEQYF. Written as DNA, the CDR3 is TGTGCCAGCAGTACCATGGTAACCTCCTACGAGCAGTACTTC.

The table lists this clonotype with a few counts. The chain is built from TRBV3-1 and TRBJ2-1; D is uncertain. The CDR3 covers 13 residues. The ends were cut back, 2 bases at V and 6 bases at J, with 8 bases in the middle. The germline V gene encodes CDR1 LGHDT and CDR2 YNNKEL (reference sequence). CDR3 loop: CASSQWNSNEQFF. The CDR3 DNA reads as TGTGCCAGCAGCCAATGGAATAGCAATGAGCAGTTCTTC.

This clonotype was found many times. With a much larger clone just one base away, this may be a read error. The V and J genes are TRBV7-8 and TRBJ2-7, with 7 bases that match TRBD1. Trimming at V came to 5 bases and at J to 4 bases, leaving 2 bases not matched to a gene. Germline V gene lookup returns CDR1 SGHVS and CDR2 FQNEAQ. The length of the CDR3 is 12 residues. The CDR3 is CASSRGQYEQYF. The CDR3 DNA sequence: TGTGCCAGCAGCCGGGGACAGTACGAGCAGTACTTC.

The V call is TRBV25-1, the J call TRBJ1-6; no firm D call. CDR1 is MGHDK, CDR2 SYGVNS, per germline. The ends were cut back, 3 bases at V and 0 bases at J, with 6 bases in the middle. This CDR3 contains 15 residues. The CDR3 sequence: CASSDSSSYNSPLHF. CDR3 DNA: TGTGCCAGCAGTGATTCAAGCTCCTATAATTCACCCCTCCACTTT.

The chain uses TRBV2 and TRBJ2-7; D possibly corresponds to TRBD1 (5 bases). CDR1 and CDR2 from the germline V gene are SNHLY and FYNNEI. This CDR3 is 14 amino acids long. V was clipped by 6 bases and J by 1 base, with 13 bases between them. Here the CDR3 reads CASRRLQESYEQYF. CDR3 nucleotide sequence: TGTGCCAGCAGGCGCCTACAGGAATCCTACGAGCAGTACTTC.

This clonotype was detected only a few times. The chain carries TRBV3-1 and TRBJ2-7; D gene uncertain. The germline gives CDR1 LGHDT, CDR2 YNNKEL (reference sequence). The CDR3 has 12 amino acids. Trimming stripped 0 bases from V and 8 bases from J, with 8 bases between. The CDR3 protein is CASSQEGLKQYF. DNA for the CDR3: TGTGCCAGCAGCCAAGAAGGGCTAAAGCAGTACTTC.

This chain uses TRBV4-3 with TRBJ2-1; the D is unclear. The germline CDR1 and CDR2 sequences are LGHNA and YSLEER. The CDR3 runs 14 residues. The ends were cut back, 1 base at V and 7 bases at J, with 11 bases in the middle. CDR3 nucleotides: TGCGCCAGCAGCCAAGGGTGGCTTTTAAATGAGCAGTTCTTC. This codes for CASSQGWLLNEQFF.

This clonotype was seen more than once but under ten times. This chain joins TRBV28 and TRBJ1-4, with D possibly TRBD1 on 6 matching bases. Germline loops: CDR1 MDHEN, CDR2 SYDVKM. The CDR3 totals 15 residues. V was cut by 3 bases and J by 8 bases, with 16 bases left in between. For the CDR3, the DNA is TGTGCCAGCAGTTTCGGAACAGGGACTAGAGAAAAACTGTTTTTT. Translation: CASSFGTGTREKLFF.

There are many counts of this clonotype. The CDR3 DNA sequence: TGCGCCAGCAGCTTGGGTGATAATCCCCGCGAGCAGTACTTC. Protein sequence: CASSLGDNPREQYF. The chain combines TRBV5-1 with TRBJ2-7; no clear D gene. CDR1 is SGHRS, CDR2 YFSETQ, per germline. This CDR3 contains 14 residues. Trimming took 0 bases from V and 6 from J, leaving 13 bases between them. Full variable domain (missing parts from reference TRBV5-1 and TRBJ2-7): KAGVTQTPRYLIKTRGQQVTLSCSPISGHRSVSWYQQTPGQGLQFLFEYFSETQRNKGNFPGRFSGRQFSNSRSEMNVSTLELGDSALYLCASSLGDNPREQYFGPGTRLTVT.

This clonotype was picked up many times. The rearrangement joins TRBV3-1 to TRBJ2-1; D is uncertain. Germline assignment: CDR1 LGHDT and CDR2 YNNKEL (reference sequence). The CDR3 spans 13 residues. V dropped 2 bases and J dropped 10 bases, with 12 bases sitting between them. The CDR3 nucleotides are TGTGCCAGCAGCCAACCTCCCCCTCCGGAGCAGTTCTTC. Its translation is CASSQPPPPEQFF.

This chain links TRBV12-3 or TRBV12-4 with TRBJ2-5, with D possibly being TRBD2 (5 bases). V dropped 3 bases and J dropped 5 bases, with 16 bases sitting between them. The CDR3 has 15 amino acids. CDR3 sequence reads: CASSFMGSQFETQYF. As DNA, the CDR3 is TGTGCCAGCAGTTTCATGGGGAGTCAATTCGAGACCCAGTACTTC.

This clonotype appeared a few times. This sequence joins TRBV30 and TRBJ2-7, with D perhaps matching TRBD1 (5 bases). V was cut by 3 bases and J by 3 bases, with 15 bases left in between. Germline loops: CDR1 GTSNPN, CDR2 SVGIG (reference sequence). CDR3 size: 14 residues. CDR3 region: CAWRGRTTYYEQYF. The CDR3 DNA is TGTGCCTGGAGGGGGCGAACGACCTACTACGAGCAGTACTTC.

V usage is TRBV24-1 and J usage is TRBJ2-5; possible D gene TRBD1, 6 bases. The CDR3 length is 16 residues. Germline loops: CDR1 KGHDR, CDR2 SFDVKD. Trimming removed 3 bases from V and 1 base from J, with 14 bases in between. The CDR3 sequence: CATSDGAGAFQETQYF. CDR3 nucleotide sequence: TGTGCCACCAGTGATGGGGCAGGGGCTTTCCAAGAGACCCAGTACTTC.

In its sample, this clonotype was seen a few times. The chain joins TRBV9 to TRBJ2-4; TRBD2 matches 8 bases. The CDR3 has 16 residues. Germline-derived CDR1 and CDR2 are SGDLS and YYNGEE. The V and J ends lost 3 bases and 3 bases, in that order; junction bases with no gene match: 8. The CDR3 sequence is CASSAVAGQGKNIQYF. The CDR3 nucleotides are TGTGCCAGCAGCGCTGTAGCGGGGCAGGGCAAAAACATTCAGTACTTC.

This clonotype was picked up many times. The rearrangement joins TRBV10-3 to TRBJ1-2, with a tentative D call TRBD1 (5 bases). The CDR3 has 14 residues. Trimming stripped 0 bases from V and 5 bases from J, with 10 bases between. The germline CDR1 and CDR2 sequences are ENHRY and SYGVKD. This CDR3 reads CAISESGLRYGYTF. CDR3 in DNA: TGTGCCATCAGTGAGTCGGGGCTACGATATGGCTACACCTTC.

This chain joins TRBV5-1 and TRBJ1-2; D gene ambiguous. The V gene lost 2 bases and the J gene lost 6 bases, with 8 bases spanning the gap. Germline V lookup: CDR1 SGHRS, CDR2 YFSETQ. The CDR3 covers 12 residues. CDR3 DNA: TGCGCCAGCAGCTTCGGAGATGATGGCTACACCTTC. As protein: CASSFGDDGYTF.

This clonotype occurred a few times. The chain carries TRBV29-1 and TRBJ2-7, with TRBD1 matching over 8 bases. V was pared by 6 bases and J by 7 bases, with 5 bases of the junction left unmatched. The CDR3 is 11 amino acids. CDR1 is SQVTM and CDR2 is ANQGSEA in the germline V gene. CDR3 coding DNA: TGCAGCGTCGCAGGGGGCGTTGAGCAGTACTTC. It translates to CSVAGGVEQYF.